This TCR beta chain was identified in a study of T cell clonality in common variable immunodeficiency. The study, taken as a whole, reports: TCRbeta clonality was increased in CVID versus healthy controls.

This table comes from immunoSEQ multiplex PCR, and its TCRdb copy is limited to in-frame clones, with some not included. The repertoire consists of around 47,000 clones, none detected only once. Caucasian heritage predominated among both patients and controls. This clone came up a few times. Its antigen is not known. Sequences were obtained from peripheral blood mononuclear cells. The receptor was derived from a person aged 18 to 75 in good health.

The CDR3 spells CASSLAGTSGRVTQYF. The part of the CDR3 DNA that was read is TGTGCCAGCAGCTTAGCGGGGACTAGCGGGAGGGTGACG. The genes are TRBV7-2 and TRBJ2-3, with 16 bases matching TRBD2. The read halts 3 residues ahead of the CDR3 end, with the missing end drawn from the germline J gene. The CDR3 has 16 amino acids. Germline V CDR1 and CDR2: SGHTA, FQGNSA.